Below are 29 T cell receptor beta chains sequenced from a single sample in a study of shared clonotypes between healthy human individuals. The repertoire was sequenced with immunoSEQ multiplex PCR; TCRdb's copy has only in-frame clones and lacks some. The sample holds about 470,000 clones, 70% to 80% seen once. Sequenced sample: PBMCs. These receptors were taken from a woman between 35 and 50 years old in good health. Some clones in this sample may be carry-over from other donors' samples.

This clone was seen a handful of times. The chain joins TRBV5-1 to TRBJ2-1; 11 bases are a match to TRBD2. Trimming at V came to 4 bases and at J to 8 bases, leaving 11 bases not matched to a gene. Per the germline V gene, CDR1 is SGHRS and CDR2 is YFSETQ. This CDR3 spans 16 amino acids. The CDR3 protein is CASSIQGTSGVDEQFF. CDR3 coding DNA: TGCGCCAGCAGCATCCAGGGGACTAGCGGAGTGGATGAGCAGTTCTTC.

The chain uses TRBV7-3 and TRBJ1-2; D call uncertain. The ends were cut back, 5 bases at V and 1 base at J, with 17 bases in the middle. The CDR3 loop spans 16 amino acids. Germline V gene lookup returns CDR1 SGHTA and CDR2 FQGTGA. CDR3 bases: TGTGCCAGCAGCCCCACGCACGGATTCGGTAACTATGGCTACACCTTC. Encoded protein: CASSPTHGFGNYGYTF. Variable domain in full (rest from reference TRBV7-3 and TRBJ1-2): GAGVSQTPSNKVTEKGKYVELRCDPISGHTALYWYRQSLGQGPEFLIYFQGTGAADDSGLPNDRFFAVRPEGSVSTLKIQRTERGDSAVYLCASSPTHGFGNYGYTFGSGTRLTVV.

This clone showed up just once. V and J are TRBV9 and TRBJ2-7; possible D gene TRBD2, 6 bases. The ends were cut back, 2 bases at V and 7 bases at J, with 16 bases in the middle. This CDR3 has 14 residues. In germline, CDR1 is SGDLS, CDR2 YYNGEE. For the CDR3, the DNA is TGTGCCAGCAGCGTTGTTCCGGGAGCTGAAGAGCAGTACTTC. Its translation: CASSVVPGAEEQYF.

The chain links TRBV14 to TRBJ1-1; D is unclear. This CDR3 is 17 amino acids long. CDR1 and CDR2 from the germline V gene are SGHDN and FVKESK. Trimming stripped 1 base from V and 0 bases from J, with 15 bases between. Here the CDR3 reads CASSQVERFIMNTEAFF. CDR3 DNA sequence: TGTGCCAGCAGCCAAGTGGAGCGTTTCATAATGAACACTGAAGCTTTCTTT.

The gene calls are TRBV28 and TRBJ2-7; D is possibly TRBD1 (6 bases). V shed 2 bases and J shed 2 bases, with 13 bases lying between them. This CDR3 contains 15 residues. Germline V gene data show CDR1 as MDHEN and CDR2 as SYDVKM. DNA for the CDR3: TGTGCCAGCAGTTTACTAGGACAGAAAACCTACGAGCAGTACTTC. This encodes CASSLLGQKTYEQYF.

This clone was counted many times. The chain combines TRBV10-1 with TRBJ1-1; a possible D gene is TRBD1 (6 bases). The germline CDR1 and CDR2 sequences are WNHNN and SYGVQD (reference sequence). The V and J ends lost 6 bases and 3 bases respectively, with 11 bases between them. The CDR3 is 13 residues long. CDR3 residues: CASSEDSYTEAFF. CDR3 coding DNA: TGCGCCAGCAGCGAGGACAGCTACACTGAAGCTTTCTTT.

The V and J genes are TRBV19 and TRBJ2-7; tentatively, D is TRBD1 or TRBD2 (5 bases each). Germline loops: CDR1 LNHDA, CDR2 SQIVND (reference sequence). CDR3 length: 14 residues. V gave up 3 bases and J gave up 2 bases, with 11 bases separating them. The CDR3 DNA is TGTGCCAGTAGTATCCGGGACGGTCCCTACGAGCAGTACTTC. Its protein product is CASSIRDGPYEQYF.

This chain connects TRBV4-2 to TRBJ1-3; D is ambiguous. CDR3 size: 17 residues. The V end was cut by 2 bases, the J end by 0 bases, with 14 bases between. Germline V lookup: CDR1 LGHNA, CDR2 YNFKEQ. The CDR3 sequence: CASSQSTASVSGNTIYF. CDR3 coding DNA: TGTGCCAGCAGCCAATCGACGGCTAGTGTCTCTGGAAACACCATATATTTT.

Here the CDR3 DNA reads TGTGCCAGCAGATCCAGCGGGAGTTCGGAGGGGCAGTACTTC. This translates into CASRSSGSSEGQYF. The chain recombines TRBV28 with TRBJ2-5, with 8 bases lining up with TRBD2. This CDR3 has 14 residues. Germline CDR1 reads MDHEN; CDR2 reads SYDVKM. J gave up 11 bases and V 6 bases, and 14 bases lay outside the gene matches.

Only a few counts were recorded for this clone. The V gene is TRBV4-3, the J gene TRBJ2-7; TRBD1 is a possible D gene (6 bases). The CDR3 is made up of 14 amino acids. Trimming left V 3 bases short and J 2 bases short, with 11 bases between. Germline V gene sequence: CDR1 LGHNA, CDR2 YSLEER. CDR3 in DNA: TGCGCCAGCAGCCAGACGGACAGAACCTACGAGCAGTACTTC. Protein: CASSQTDRTYEQYF.

The V and J genes are TRBV7-2 and TRBJ1-2; D gene unclear. The length of the CDR3 is 15 residues. V was shortened by 1 base and J by 0 bases, with 9 bases between the two germline ends. Germline values: CDR1 SGHTA, CDR2 FQGNSA. The CDR3 loop reads CASSLVKGSNYGYTF. The CDR3 DNA is TGTGCCAGCAGCTTAGTGAAGGGCTCTAACTATGGCTACACCTTC.

This chain connects TRBV21-1 to TRBJ1-1. TRBV21-1 is flagged as a pseudogene. The CDR3 sequence is 13 residues long. CDR3 region: CASSTTRFTEAFF. CDR3 bases: TGTGCCAGCAGCACCACCCGATTCACTGAAGCTTTCTTT.

This clone occurred a few times. The chain employs TRBV7-3 and TRBJ1-5; D gene ambiguous. The CDR3 runs 13 residues. The germline V gene has CDR1 SGHTA and CDR2 FQGTGA. V was cut by 2 bases and J by 4 bases, with 6 bases left in between. CDR3 bases: TGTGCCAGCAGCTTAGACGGAAATCAGCCCCAGCATTTT. This encodes CASSLDGNQPQHF. Full variable domain (outside the CDR3, taken from reference TRBV7-3 and TRBJ1-5): GAGVSQTPSNKVTEKGKYVELRCDPISGHTALYWYRQSLGQGPEFLIYFQGTGAADDSGLPNDRFFAVRPEGSVSTLKIQRTERGDSAVYLCASSLDGNQPQHFGDGTRLSIL.

This chain joins TRBV9 and TRBJ2-5; 9 nucleotides agree with TRBD2. This CDR3 region has 14 residues. Germline trimming cut 4 bases from V and 3 bases from J; bases unmatched to any gene: 4. Germline-derived CDR1 and CDR2 are SGDLS and YYNGEE. The CDR3: CASSSLAGKETQYF. The CDR3 DNA reads as TGTGCCAGCAGCTCCCTAGCGGGAAAAGAGACCCAGTACTTC.

The CDR3, as DNA: TGTGCCAGCAGAGCCTACCCCCCGAGACAGGGGGCAAACGAGCAGTACTTC. It translates to CASRAYPPRQGANEQYF. The V and J genes are TRBV7-8 and TRBJ2-7, with 10 bases lining up with TRBD1. CDR1 SGHVS and CDR2 FQNEAQ come from the germline V gene. The CDR3 loop spans 17 amino acids. Trimming cost V 6 bases and J 5 bases; bases outside gene matches: 16. The full variable domain, its missing parts supplied by reference TRBV7-8 and TRBJ2-7, is GAGVSQSPRYKVAKRGQDVALRCDPISGHVSLFWYQQALGQGPEFLTYFQNEAQLDKSGLPSDRFFAERPEGSVSTLKIQRTQQEDSAVYLCASRAYPPRQGANEQYFGPGTRLTVT.

The V and J genes are TRBV4-2 and TRBJ1-5; 11 bases agree with TRBD1. Germline V gives CDR1 LGHNA, CDR2 YNFKEQ. The CDR3 loop spans 15 amino acids. The V segment lost 6 bases and the J segment 6 bases; nucleotides outside the gene matches: 7. CDR3 sequence reads: CASSPDRGLGQPQHF. CDR3 nucleotides: TGTGCCAGCAGTCCGGACAGGGGGCTCGGTCAGCCCCAGCATTTT.

This clone was recorded a few times. V gene TRBV28 combines with J gene TRBJ2-7; perhaps TRBD1 as D (5 bases). The CDR3 sequence is 15 residues long. The V gene's germline CDR1 is MDHEN and CDR2 SYDVKM. V lost 2 bases to trimming and J lost 3 bases, with 14 bases between them. CDR3 in amino acids: CASSLPGPLRYEQYF. Here the CDR3 DNA reads TGTGCCAGCAGTTTACCAGGGCCACTTCGCTACGAGCAGTACTTC.

This clone came up once. The chain carries TRBV28 and TRBJ2-7, with D perhaps matching TRBD1 (8 bases). V shed 11 bases and J shed 1 base, with 18 bases lying between them. The CDR3 is made up of 14 amino acids. Germline-derived CDR1 and CDR2 are MDHEN and SYDVKM. The DNA for the CDR3 is TGTGCCGTATTACAGGGGGGGAGGTCCTACGAGCAGTACTTC. Amino acids: CAVLQGGRSYEQYF. Filled out from reference TRBV28 and TRBJ2-7, the complete variable domain reads DVKVTQSSRYLVKRTGEKVFLECVQDMDHENMFWYRQDPGLGLRLIYFSYDVKMKEKGDIPEGYSVSREKKERFSLILESASTNQTSMYLCAVLQGGRSYEQYFGPGTRLTVT.

The chain combines TRBV5-1 with TRBJ1-1, with TRBD1 matching 12 bases. V gave up 4 bases and J gave up 1 base; unmatched junction bases: 2. Germline CDR1 SGHRS, CDR2 YFSETQ. The CDR3 extends over 15 amino acids. CDR3 in amino acids: CASSGTGGGNTEAFF. The CDR3 region has the DNA TGCGCCAGCAGCGGGACAGGGGGCGGGAACACTGAAGCTTTCTTT. Drawing the rest from reference TRBV5-1 and TRBJ1-1, the complete variable domain is KAGVTQTPRYLIKTRGQQVTLSCSPISGHRSVSWYQQTPGQGLQFLFEYFSETQRNKGNFPGRFSGRQFSNSRSEMNVSTLELGDSALYLCASSGTGGGNTEAFFGQGTRLTVV.

The rearrangement links TRBV6-6 to TRBJ2-7; 9 bases line up with TRBD1. The CDR3 has 14 amino acids. Germline CDR1 reads MNHNY; CDR2 reads SVGAGI (reference sequence). V gave up 6 bases and J gave up 2 bases; unmatched junction bases: 5. CDR3 in DNA: TGTGCCAGCAGGGGACAGGGTTCCGCCTACGAGCAGTACTTC. Translated: CASRGQGSAYEQYF.

The chain employs TRBV5-4 and TRBJ2-4, with a tentative D call TRBD1 (6 bases). This CDR3 comprises 16 residues. Trimming shortened V by 0 bases and J by 3 bases, and 13 bases separated the two germline ends. Germline CDR1 SGHNT, CDR2 YYREEE (reference sequence). The CDR3 sequence: CASSLAKGGSKNIQYF. The CDR3 bases are TGTGCCAGCAGCTTGGCCAAAGGGGGAAGCAAAAACATTCAGTACTTC.

This sequence joins TRBV4-1 and TRBJ1-4; 7 bases map to TRBD1. Germline CDR1 reads MGHRA; CDR2 reads YSYEKL. V was clipped by 5 bases and J by 9 bases; unmatched bases: 12. This CDR3 region has 15 residues. CDR3 sequence reads: CASSTVRDRGKKLFF. For the CDR3, the DNA is TGCGCCAGCAGCACGGTCCGGGACAGAGGGAAAAAACTGTTTTTT.

For this clone: Because it lacks the conserved phenylalanine or tryptophan at the end, this CDR3 is likely a read error. The chain employs TRBV2 and TRBJ1-1, with D perhaps TRBD1 (5 bases). The germline V gene encodes CDR1 SNHLY and CDR2 FYNNEI. The CDR3 runs 10 residues. V dropped 8 bases and J dropped 11 bases, with 12 bases sitting between them. CDR3 nucleotides: TGTGCCAGCCGGGGCCGTTCGGCTTTCCTT. Translated, it gives CASRGRSAFL.

This chain joins TRBV7-8 and TRBJ1-2; tentative D call: TRBD1 (5 bases). The CDR3 sequence is 16 residues long. The V and J ends lost 5 bases and 3 bases respectively, with 19 bases between them. Per germline, CDR1 SGHVS and CDR2 FQNEAQ. The CDR3, as DNA: TGTGCCAGCAGCGCCCGGGACGGGGCTAATCACTATGGCTACACCTTC. Translating gives CASSARDGANHYGYTF.

In DNA, the CDR3 is TGTGCCAGCAGCCAAGATAGGCAGGGCGGCAATCAGCCCCAGCATTTT. Translated, it gives CASSQDRQGGNQPQHF. The rearrangement links TRBV4-2 to TRBJ1-5, with TRBD1 as a possible D gene (5 bases). CDR3 length: 16 amino acids. V was shortened by 0 bases and J by 2 bases, with 11 bases between the two germline ends. Germline CDR1 reads LGHNA; CDR2 reads YNFKEQ.

The V and J genes are TRBV2 and TRBJ2-2, with unresolved D. The CDR3 has 16 amino acids. V was pared by 6 bases and J by 1 base, with 15 bases between. Germline-derived CDR1 and CDR2 are SNHLY and FYNNEI. As DNA, the CDR3 is TGTGCCAGCAGCCAAACCTCGCCGGGGAACACCGGGGAGCTGTTTTTT. Translated, it gives CASSQTSPGNTGELFF. The variable domain in full, completed from reference TRBV2 and TRBJ2-2, reads EPEVTQTPSHQVTQMGQEVILRCVPISNHLYFYWYRQILGQKVEFLVSFYNNEISEKSEIFDDQFSVERPDGSNFTLKIRSTKLEDSAMYFCASSQTSPGNTGELFFGEGSRLTVL.

This clone was counted a few times. The rearrangement links TRBV19 to TRBJ1-2; the match to TRBD1 covers 7 bases. The ends lost 7 bases at V and 0 bases at J; junction bases unmatched: 8. The CDR3 runs 15 residues. CDR1 and CDR2 from the germline V gene are LNHDA and SQIVND (reference sequence). The CDR3 here is CASTHTTGTNYGYTF. CDR3 in DNA: TGTGCCAGTACCCATACGACAGGGACTAACTATGGCTACACCTTC.

V usage is TRBV5-6 and J usage is TRBJ2-1; D is undetermined. Trimming shortened V by 0 bases and J by 0 bases, and 7 bases separated the two germline ends. The CDR3 covers 15 residues. Germline V CDR1 and CDR2: SGHDT, YYEEEE. The CDR3 loop is CASSLDWSSYNEQFF. The CDR3 DNA reads TGTGCCAGCAGCTTGGACTGGAGCTCCTACAATGAGCAGTTCTTC.

V and J are TRBV2 and TRBJ1-5; the match to TRBD1 covers 9 bases. Germline V gene sequence: CDR1 SNHLY, CDR2 FYNNEI. V lost 6 bases, J lost 5 bases, and 5 bases stayed unmatched. There are 14 residues in the CDR3. The CDR3 region is CASSGTGMDQPQHF. Written as DNA, the CDR3 is TGTGCCAGCAGCGGGACAGGGATGGATCAGCCCCAGCATTTT.